Reported below is one T cell receptor (beta chain). The source of the sample is a study of OX40 agonist ivuxolimab in advanced cancers. TCRdb keeps only in-frame clones here, not all; method: immunoSEQ multiplex PCR. The repertoire has tens of thousands of clones, approximately 90% of them found once; the top ten carry approximately 52%. The trim removed 7 bases at V and 3 bases at J, leaving 5 bases unmatched. The germline V gene encodes CDR1 LNHDA and CDR2 SQIVND (reference sequence). The CDR3 totals 13 residues. J is TRBJ1-1 and V is TRBV19; 7 bases agree with TRBD1. The source is an adult with an advanced solid tumor such as melanoma, head and neck, liver or kidney cancer. The sample here was CD4+ or CD8+ T cells sorted from blood, taken in a trial of the OX40 agonist ivuxolimab. For the CDR3, the DNA is TGTGCCAGTAACCGACAGGGATACACTGAAGCTTTCTTT. This sequence encodes CASNRQGYTEAFF.